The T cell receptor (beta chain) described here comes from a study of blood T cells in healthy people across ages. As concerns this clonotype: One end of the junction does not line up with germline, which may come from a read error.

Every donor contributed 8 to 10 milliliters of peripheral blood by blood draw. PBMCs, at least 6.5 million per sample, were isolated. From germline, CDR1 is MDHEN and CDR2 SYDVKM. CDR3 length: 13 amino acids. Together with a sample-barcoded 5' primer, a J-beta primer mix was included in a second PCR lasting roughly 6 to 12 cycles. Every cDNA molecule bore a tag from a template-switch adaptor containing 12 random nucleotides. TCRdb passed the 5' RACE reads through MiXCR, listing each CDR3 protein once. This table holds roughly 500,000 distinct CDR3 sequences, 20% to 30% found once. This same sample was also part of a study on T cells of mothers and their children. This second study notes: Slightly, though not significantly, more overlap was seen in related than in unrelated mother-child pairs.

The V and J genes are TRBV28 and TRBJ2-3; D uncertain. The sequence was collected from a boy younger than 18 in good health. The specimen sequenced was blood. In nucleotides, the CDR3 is TGTGCCAGCAGTTTATCCCTCACATATACGCAGTATTTT. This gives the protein CASSLSLTYTQYF.